This T cell receptor beta chain is drawn from a study of PD-1 blockade in classical Hodgkin lymphoma. To note about this clone: Its antigen is not identified.

All trial patients relapsed after autologous stem cell transplantation. Study conclusions and caveats: Relapsed/refractory patients reportedly had lower baseline diversity than newly diagnosed patients.

Generated by immunoSEQ multiplex PCR, the TCRdb table keeps only in-frame clones and is missing some. The sample has more than 140,000 clones, under 85% seen once. The CDR3 sequence is 19 residues long. Germline CDR1 is SGHAT and CDR2 is FQNNGV. Trimming took 0 bases from V and 2 from J; bases not matched to a gene: 10. The source material was peripheral blood mononuclear cells (PBMCs), sampled before the second cycle of nivolumab. The chain combines TRBV11-2 with TRBJ2-6; 7 bases are a match to TRBD1. This TCR was recovered from a human donor with classical Hodgkin lymphoma. The CDR3 nucleotides are TGTGCCAGCAGCTTAGAACGTGGCAGGGGGATGGCTGGGGCCAACGTCCTGACTTTC. This translates into CASSLERGRGMAGANVLTF.